Following are 8 T cell receptor beta chains from one sample sequenced in a study of OX40 agonist ivuxolimab in advanced cancers. TCRdb's table, derived via immunoSEQ multiplex PCR, lists solely in-frame clones and lacks some. The sample includes about 22,000 clones, more than 80% of them seen just once. The specimen comprised CD4+ or CD8+ T cells sorted from blood, sampled in a trial of the OX40 agonist ivuxolimab. Receptors were obtained from an adult with an advanced solid tumor such as melanoma, head and neck, liver or kidney cancer.

The rearrangement uses TRBV9 and TRBJ2-2; D is uncertain. Germline V gene data show CDR1 as SGDLS and CDR2 as YYNGEE. CDR3 length: 17 amino acids. The V and J ends lost 1 base and 2 bases respectively, with 15 bases between them. The CDR3 DNA reads TGTGCCAGCAGCGTAACGATTCAGTCACGCAACACCGGGGAGCTGTTTTTT. Translated: CASSVTIQSRNTGELFF.

This clone is medium-sized by share. The gene calls are TRBV19 and TRBJ1-1; D possibly corresponds to TRBD1 (6 bases). Germline V gene data show CDR1 as LNHDA and CDR2 as SQIVND (reference sequence). The germline V and J ends were trimmed by 7 bases and 3 bases, with 18 bases remaining between them. The CDR3 totals 15 residues. The CDR3 sequence: CASIHSGGADTEAFF. Here the CDR3 DNA reads TGTGCCAGTATCCATAGTGGGGGCGCTGACACTGAAGCTTTCTTT.

This clone is a singleton in its sample. V and J are TRBV9 and TRBJ1-1; 9 bases align to TRBD1. The CDR3 loop spans 17 amino acids. Germline CDR1 SGDLS, CDR2 YYNGEE. J was trimmed by 2 bases and V by 1 base; bases with no gene match: 9. For the CDR3, the DNA is TGTGCCAGCAGCGTATTAAACAGGGGGCCGCTCAACACTGAAGCTTTCTTT. Translating gives CASSVLNRGPLNTEAFF.

The chain combines TRBV27 with TRBJ2-3, with 8 positions matching TRBD1. J gave up 1 base and V 6 bases, and 9 bases lay outside the gene matches. Germline assignment: CDR1 MNHEY and CDR2 SMNVEV (reference sequence). CDR3 length: 16 amino acids. The DNA of the CDR3 is TGTGCCAGCAGCTACCAGGGGGCCCGTGGCACAGATACGCAGTATTTT. Its protein is CASSYQGARGTDTQYF.

This clone was observed a handful of times. Other DNA sequences from this sample encode an identical CDR3 as well. V and J are TRBV27 and TRBJ2-3; 7 bases line up with TRBD2. This CDR3 is 16 amino acids long. Germline lookup yields CDR1 MNHEY and CDR2 SMNVEV (reference sequence). The J segment lost 0 bases and the V segment lost 6 bases, leaving 9 bases of the junction unmatched. In DNA, the CDR3 is TGTGCCAGCAGCCCAGGCGGGGGTCCTAGCACAGATACGCAGTATTTT. It specifies CASSPGGGPSTDTQYF.

The chain couples TRBV4-2 to TRBJ2-3; D unresolved. The V gene lost 2 bases and the J gene lost 1 base, with 16 bases spanning the gap. The CDR3 runs to 17 residues. Germline V CDR1 and CDR2: LGHNA, YNFKEQ. CDR3 loop: CASSQPFDNWGTDTQYF. As DNA, the CDR3 is TGTGCCAGCAGCCAACCCTTCGACAATTGGGGCACAGATACGCAGTATTTT.

V usage is TRBV7-2 and J usage is TRBJ2-3; D possibly corresponds to TRBD2 (7 bases). This CDR3 region has 15 residues. The germline V and J ends were trimmed by 4 bases and 6 bases, with 17 bases remaining between them. Germline V gives CDR1 SGHTA, CDR2 FQGNSA. CDR3 loop: CASSSLGGAGDTQYF. CDR3 sequence (DNA): TGTGCCAGCAGCTCCCTAGGGGGGGCCGGGGATACGCAGTATTTT.

The chain carries TRBV7-9 and TRBJ1-1; TRBD1 agrees at 9 bases. Germline CDR1 SEHNR, CDR2 FQNEAQ (reference sequence). The CDR3 runs 15 residues. Losses at the gene ends were 3 bases for V and 1 base for J; bases not matched to a gene: 3. For the CDR3, the DNA is TGTGCCAGCAGCTTGGGACAGGGATCGAACACTGAAGCTTTCTTT. Amino acids: CASSLGQGSNTEAFF.